This T cell receptor beta chain was recovered during a study of regulatory T cells in long-lasting Graves disease. The V segment lost 2 bases and the J segment 1 base; nucleotides outside the gene matches: 14. The CDR3 is 19 residues long. Per germline, CDR1 SGHDN and CDR2 FVKESK. Arm-PCR of CDR3 regions with iRepertoire HTBI primers generated TCR beta libraries. Authors' data handling: Gene usage covered approximately 60 TRBV and 14 to 15 TRBJ segments. TCRdb passed the multiplex PCR reads through MiXCR, listing each CDR3 protein once. None of the V and J calls come from the authors' own analysis; TCRdb made them. The sample contains more than 400,000 distinct CDR3 sequences, approximately 16% of which appear only once. Study observations and caveats: Persistent disease showed a preference for TRBV28, TRBJ1-2 and TRBJ2-5. Peripheral blood alone, not thyroid tissue, underwent study.

Documented time point: newly diagnosed GD, antithyroid drugs for less than 3 months. After RNA was extracted from PBMCs, the TCR library was made from it. A note on this clonotype: Its antigen remains unidentified.

These data also formed part of another study, on T cells in Graves' hyperthyroidism and ophthalmopathy. That report adds: Disease duration under 2 months; hyperthyroidism patients were aged 18 to 65.

This sequence was found in a woman in her twenties or thirties with Graves disease. The chain uses TRBV14 and TRBJ1-2, with TRBD1 matching over 9 bases. The material was peripheral blood mononuclear cells (PBMCs), obtained at new diagnosis, from a patient treated with antithyroid drugs. The CDR3 here is CASSQLYQLGTGNNYGYTF. Here the CDR3 DNA reads TGTGCCAGCAGCCAACTATATCAGCTCGGGACAGGGAATAACTATGGCTACACCTTC.